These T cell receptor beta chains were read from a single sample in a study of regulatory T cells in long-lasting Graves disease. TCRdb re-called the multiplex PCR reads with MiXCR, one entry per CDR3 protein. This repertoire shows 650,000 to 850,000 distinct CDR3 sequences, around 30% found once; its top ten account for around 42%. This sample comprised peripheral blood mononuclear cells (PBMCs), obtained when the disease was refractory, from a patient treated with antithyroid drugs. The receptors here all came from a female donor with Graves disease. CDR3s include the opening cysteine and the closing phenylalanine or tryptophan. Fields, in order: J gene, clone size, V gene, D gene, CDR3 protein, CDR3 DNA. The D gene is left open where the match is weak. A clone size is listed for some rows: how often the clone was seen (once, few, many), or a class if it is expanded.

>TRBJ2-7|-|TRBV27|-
CASSTSSGTNYEQYF
TGTGCCAGCAGTACCTCCTCCGGGACGAACTACGAGCAGTACTTC
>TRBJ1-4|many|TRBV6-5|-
CASSYSRVEKLFF
TGTGCCAGCAGTTACTCGAGAGTTGAAAAACTGTTTTTT
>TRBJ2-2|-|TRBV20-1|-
CSANGQNTGELFF
TGCAGTGCTAACGGGCAGAACACCGGGGAGCTGTTTTTT
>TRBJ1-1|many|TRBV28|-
CASSSAGGSGTEAFF
TGTGCCAGCAGTTCCGCCGGTGGGTCCGGCACTGAAGCTTTCTTT
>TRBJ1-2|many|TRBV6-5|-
CASSYQLGGSGYTF
TGTGCCAGCAGTTACCAGTTGGGTGGGTCCGGCTACACCTTC
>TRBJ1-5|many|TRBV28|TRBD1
CASSFDRGGQPQHF
TGTGCCAGCAGTTTTGACAGGGGAGGGCAGCCCCAGCATTTT
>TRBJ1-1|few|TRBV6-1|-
CASTQEEGAEAFF
TGTGCCAGCACCCAAGAAGAGGGGGCTGAAGCTTTCTTT
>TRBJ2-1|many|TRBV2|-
CASSPHLSNEQFF
TGTGCCAGCAGTCCCCATCTAAGCAATGAGCAGTTCTTC
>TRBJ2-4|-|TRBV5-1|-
CASSHVSDGEDIQYF
TGCGCCAGCAGCCACGTGTCCGACGGTGAGGACATTCAGTACTTC
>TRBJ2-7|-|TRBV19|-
CASSIGYTSYEQYF
TGTGCCAGTAGTATCGGATATACCTCCTACGAGCAGTACTTC
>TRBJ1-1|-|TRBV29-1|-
CSVEDEGSDEAFF
TGCAGCGTTGAAGATGAAGGGTCGGATGAAGCTTTCTTT
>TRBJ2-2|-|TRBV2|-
CATPWSGTGELFF
TGTGCCACCCCCTGGTCGGGTACCGGGGAGCTGTTTTTT
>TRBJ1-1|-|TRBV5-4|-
CASSISSTWTEAFF
TGTGCCAGCAGTATATCTTCGACGTGGACTGAAGCTTTCTTT
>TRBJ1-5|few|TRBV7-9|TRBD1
CASSSGGAEGPQHF
TGTGCCAGCAGCTCAGGGGGGGCCGAAGGGCCCCAGCATTTT
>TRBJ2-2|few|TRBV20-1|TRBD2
CSARTSGTNTGELFF
TGCAGTGCACGGACTAGCGGGACCAACACCGGGGAGCTGTTTTTT
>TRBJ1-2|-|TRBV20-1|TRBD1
CSARVKTGGNYGYTF
TGCAGTGCTAGAGTTAAGACAGGGGGAAACTATGGCTACACCTTC